The sequence of this T cell receptor beta chain was determined in a study of cytomegalovirus exposure and HLA in healthy donors. V shed 1 base and J 1 base; nucleotides not matched to a gene: 5. The CDR3 is 16 residues long. Germline values: CDR1 LNHDA, CDR2 SQIVND (reference sequence). The PCR ran on 60 Vbeta and 13 Jbeta primers. TCRdb keeps only in-frame clones here, not all; method: immunoSEQ multiplex PCR. The table shows about 89,000 clones, with about 68% occurring only once. J is TRBJ2-3 and V is TRBV19; 7 bases fit TRBD1. Sequences were obtained from PBMCs. The TCR was taken from a human donor in good health. The CDR3 region is CASSIALTGGTDTQYF. The CDR3 bases are TGTGCCAGTAGTATAGCGCTTACAGGGGGCACAGATACGCAGTATTTT.